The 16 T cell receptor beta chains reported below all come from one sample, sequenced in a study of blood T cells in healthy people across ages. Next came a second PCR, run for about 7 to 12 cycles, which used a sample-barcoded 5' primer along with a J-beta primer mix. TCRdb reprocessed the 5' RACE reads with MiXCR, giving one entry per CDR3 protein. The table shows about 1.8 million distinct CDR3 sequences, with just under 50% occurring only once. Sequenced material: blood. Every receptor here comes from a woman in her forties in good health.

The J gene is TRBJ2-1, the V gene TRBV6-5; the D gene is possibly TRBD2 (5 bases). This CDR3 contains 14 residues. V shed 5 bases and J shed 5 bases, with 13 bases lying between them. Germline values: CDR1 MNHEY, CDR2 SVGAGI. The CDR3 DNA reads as TGTGCCAGCAGTAGAGGGCAACCAAACAATGAGCAGTTCTTC. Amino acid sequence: CASSRGQPNNEQFF.

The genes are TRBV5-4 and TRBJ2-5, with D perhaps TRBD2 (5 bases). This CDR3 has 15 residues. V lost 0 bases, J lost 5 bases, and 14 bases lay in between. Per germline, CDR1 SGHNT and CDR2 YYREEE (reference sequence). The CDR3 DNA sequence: TGTGCCAGCAGCTTGGCCCTCGCGGGTACCGAGACCCAGTACTTC. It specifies CASSLALAGTETQYF.

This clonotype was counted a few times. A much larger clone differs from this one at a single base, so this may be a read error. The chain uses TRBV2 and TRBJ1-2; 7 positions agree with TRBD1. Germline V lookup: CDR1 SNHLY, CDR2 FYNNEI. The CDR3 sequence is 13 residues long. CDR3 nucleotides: TGTGACAGCAGGGGACAGAGCCTATGGGGCTACACCTTC. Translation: CDSRGQSLWGYTF.

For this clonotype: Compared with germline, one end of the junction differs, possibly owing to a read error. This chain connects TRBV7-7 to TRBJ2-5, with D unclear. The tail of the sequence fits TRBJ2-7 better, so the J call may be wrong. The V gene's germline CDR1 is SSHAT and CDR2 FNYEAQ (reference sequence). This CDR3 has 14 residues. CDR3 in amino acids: CASSRGAPVDEQYF. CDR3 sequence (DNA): TGTGCTAGCAGCCGTGGAGCTCCCGTGGACGAGCAGTACTTC.

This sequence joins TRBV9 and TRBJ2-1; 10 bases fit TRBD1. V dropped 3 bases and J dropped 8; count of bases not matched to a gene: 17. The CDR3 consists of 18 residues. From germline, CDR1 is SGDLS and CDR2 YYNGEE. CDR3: CASSAPSRGQGEWDEQFF. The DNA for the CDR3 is TGTGCCAGCAGCGCACCATCCCGAGGACAGGGGGAATGGGATGAGCAGTTCTTC.

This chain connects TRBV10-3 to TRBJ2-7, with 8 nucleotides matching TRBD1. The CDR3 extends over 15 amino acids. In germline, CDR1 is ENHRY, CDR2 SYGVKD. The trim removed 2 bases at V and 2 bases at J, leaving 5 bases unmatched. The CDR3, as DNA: TGTGCCATCAGTGAGGGACAGGGTATTACCTACGAGCAGTACTTC. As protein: CAISEGQGITYEQYF.

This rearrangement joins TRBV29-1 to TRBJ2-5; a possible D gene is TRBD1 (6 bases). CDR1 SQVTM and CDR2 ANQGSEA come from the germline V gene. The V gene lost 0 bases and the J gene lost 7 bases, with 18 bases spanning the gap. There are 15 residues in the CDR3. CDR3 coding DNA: TGCAGCGTTGAAGAATCTGGGGGCAGCTTCGGGACCCAGTACTTC. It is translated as CSVEESGGSFGTQYF.

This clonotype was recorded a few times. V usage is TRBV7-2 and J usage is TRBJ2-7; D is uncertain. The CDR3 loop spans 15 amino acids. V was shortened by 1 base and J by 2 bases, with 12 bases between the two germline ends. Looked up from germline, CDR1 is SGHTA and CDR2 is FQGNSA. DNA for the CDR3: TGTGCCAGCAGCTTAGGTGTGTCCATTCCCTACGAGCAGTACTTC. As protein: CASSLGVSIPYEQYF.

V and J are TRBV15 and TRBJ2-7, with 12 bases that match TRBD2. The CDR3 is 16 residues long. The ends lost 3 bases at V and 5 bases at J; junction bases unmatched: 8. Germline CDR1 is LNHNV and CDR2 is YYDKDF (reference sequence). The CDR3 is CATSSAWTSGVHEQYF. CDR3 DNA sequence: TGTGCCACCAGCAGCGCCTGGACTAGCGGGGTACACGAGCAGTACTTC.

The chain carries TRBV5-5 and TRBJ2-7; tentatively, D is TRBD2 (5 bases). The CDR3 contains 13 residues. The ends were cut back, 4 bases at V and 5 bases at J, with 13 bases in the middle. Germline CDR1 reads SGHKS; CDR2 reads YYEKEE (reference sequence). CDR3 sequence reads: CASSRGPSDEQYF. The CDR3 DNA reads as TGTGCCAGCAGCCGCGGGCCCTCGGACGAGCAGTACTTC.

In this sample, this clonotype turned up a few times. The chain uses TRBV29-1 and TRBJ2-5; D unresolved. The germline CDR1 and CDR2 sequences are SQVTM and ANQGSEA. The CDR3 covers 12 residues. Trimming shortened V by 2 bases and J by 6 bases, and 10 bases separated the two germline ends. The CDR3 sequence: CSVEKLGKTQYF. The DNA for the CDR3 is TGCAGCGTTGAAAAGCTCGGCAAGACCCAGTACTTC.

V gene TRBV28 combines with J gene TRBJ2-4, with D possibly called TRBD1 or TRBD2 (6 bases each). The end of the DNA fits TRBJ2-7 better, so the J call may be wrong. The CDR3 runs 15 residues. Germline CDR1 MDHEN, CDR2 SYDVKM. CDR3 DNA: TGTGCCAGCAACAACCTAGGGGGGAACCCGAACGAGCAGTACTTC. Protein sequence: CASNNLGGNPNEQYF.

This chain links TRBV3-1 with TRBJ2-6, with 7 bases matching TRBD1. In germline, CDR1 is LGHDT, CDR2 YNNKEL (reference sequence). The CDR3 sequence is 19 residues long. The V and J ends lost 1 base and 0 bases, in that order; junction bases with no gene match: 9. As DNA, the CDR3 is TGTGCCAGCAGCCAAGGATATGGGACAGCTGTCTCTGGGGCCAACGTCCTGACTTTC. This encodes CASSQGYGTAVSGANVLTF.

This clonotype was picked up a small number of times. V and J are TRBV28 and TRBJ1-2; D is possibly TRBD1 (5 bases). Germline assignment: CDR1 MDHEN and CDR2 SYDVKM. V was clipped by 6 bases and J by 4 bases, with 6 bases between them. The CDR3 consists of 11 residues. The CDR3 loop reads CASRQVYGYTF. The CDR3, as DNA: TGTGCCAGCAGACAGGTCTATGGCTACACCTTC.

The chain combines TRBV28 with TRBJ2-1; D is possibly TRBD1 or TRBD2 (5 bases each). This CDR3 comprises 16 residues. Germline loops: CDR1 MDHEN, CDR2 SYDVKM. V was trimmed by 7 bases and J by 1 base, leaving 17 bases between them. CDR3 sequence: CASTTFEGLSYNEQFF. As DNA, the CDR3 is TGTGCCAGCACCACATTCGAGGGGCTATCCTACAATGAGCAGTTCTTC.

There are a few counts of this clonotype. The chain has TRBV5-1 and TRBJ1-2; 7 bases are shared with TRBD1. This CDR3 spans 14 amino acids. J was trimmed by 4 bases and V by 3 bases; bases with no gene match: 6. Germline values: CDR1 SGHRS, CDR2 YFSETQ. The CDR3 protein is CASSSQGRLYGYTF. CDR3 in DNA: TGCGCCAGCAGCTCACAGGGGCGGCTCTATGGCTACACCTTC.